The rows below give T cell receptor beta chains drawn from one sample of a study of radiation and T cells in renal cell carcinoma. Method: immunoSEQ multiplex PCR; TCRdb's copy keeps in-frame clones and lacks some. The repertoire holds 150,000 or so clones, with less than 90% as singletons. The source was blood, collected from a patient whose treatment included radiotherapy and nephrectomy. The receptors stem from a woman in her 70s with renal cell carcinoma. Both conserved end residues are part of each CDR3. D genes are given only for firm matches. The size field is filled for only some rows; it gives once, few, many or a size class.

>TRBJ2-5|NA|TRBV10-3|NA
CAIIREWEETQYF
TGTGCCATCATCAGGGAATGGGAAGAGACCCAGTACTTC
>TRBJ1-2|NA|TRBV7-3|NA
CASSLAGAPGYTF
TGTGCCAGCAGCTTAGCTGGGGCCCCTGGCTACACCTTC
>TRBJ2-5|TRBD1|TRBV10-3|NA
CAIKGQAEETQYF
TGTGCCATCAAAGGACAGGCCGAGGAGACCCAGTACTTC
>TRBJ2-7|NA|TRBV10-3|NA
CAISPGGYEQYF
TGTGCCATCAGCCCCGGTGGGTACGAGCAGTACTTC
>TRBJ2-3|TRBD1|TRBV9|NA
CASSQTGGPTQYF
TGTGCCAGCAGCCAGACAGGGGGTCCGACGCAGTATTTT
>TRBJ1-2|TRBD1|TRBV29-1|NA
CSVGDRGNYGYTF
TGCAGCGTGGGTGACAGGGGGAACTATGGCTACACCTTC
>TRBJ1-6|NA|TRBV27|NA
CASSFAAGRANSPLHF
TGTGCCAGCAGTTTTGCGGCAGGCAGGGCCAATTCACCCCTCCACTTT
>TRBJ1-1|TRBD1|TRBV28|NA
CASSSNGQGQGTEAFF
TGTGCCAGCAGTTCAAACGGACAGGGGCAGGGAACTGAAGCTTTCTTT
>TRBJ2-6|NA|TRBV19|NA
CASSIGVPGANVLTF
TGTGCCAGTAGTATAGGGGTTCCTGGGGCCAACGTCCTGACTTTC
>TRBJ2-1|NA|TRBV6-1|NA
CASSVNRFGAYNEQFF
TGTGCCAGCAGTGTGAACAGGTTCGGCGCCTACAATGAGCAGTTCTTC
>TRBJ2-3|NA|TRBV6-6|NA
CASSYVGLPTDTQYF
TGTGCCAGCAGTTACGTCGGTTTACCCACAGATACGCAGTATTTT
>TRBJ1-2|NA|TRBV6-6|NA
CASTPGDYGYTF
TGTGCCAGCACCCCGGGTGACTATGGCTACACCTTC
>TRBJ2-7|TRBD1|TRBV11-2|NA
CASSLGAGGLYEQYF
TGTGCCAGCAGCTTAGGGGCAGGGGGTCTATACGAGCAGTACTTC
>TRBJ2-2|NA|TRBV5-1|NA
CASSFTRGTTGELFF
TGCGCCAGCAGCTTCACGCGAGGGACAACCGGGGAGCTGTTTTTT
>TRBJ1-1|NA|TRBV7-2|few
CASSGGKIEAFF
TGTGCCAGCAGCGGGGGGAAAATTGAAGCTTTCTTT
>TRBJ2-5|TRBD1|TRBV5-1|NA
CASSFTGGTQTQYF
TGCGCCAGCAGCTTCACAGGGGGGACCCAGACCCAGTACTTC
>TRBJ2-5|TRBD2|TRBV7-8|NA
CASSPGGGRETQYF
TGTGCCAGCAGCCCGGGGGGGGGTCGAGAGACCCAGTACTTC
>TRBJ1-2|NA|TRBV5-3|NA
CANRGRAANYGYTF
TGTGCCAACCGAGGACGGGCGGCCAACTATGGCTACACCTTC
>TRBJ1-1|NA|TRBV6-5|NA
CASSLLGTEAFF
TGTGCCAGCAGCCTTCTAGGCACTGAAGCTTTCTTT
>TRBJ1-2|NA|TRBV5-1|once
CASSLALEYGYTF
TGCGCCAGCAGCTTGGCCTTGGAATATGGCTACACCTTC
>TRBJ1-1|NA|TRBV14|NA
CASSQDRATEAFF
TGTGCCAGCAGCCAAGACAGGGCCACTGAAGCTTTCTTT
>TRBJ2-7|NA|TRBV5-4|NA
CASSLPGPTYEQYF
TGTGCCAGCAGTTTGCCGGGCCCGACCTACGAGCAGTACTTC
>TRBJ2-5|NA|TRBV27|NA
CASSLLRGETQYF
TGTGCCAGCAGTTTATTACGGGGAGAGACCCAGTACTTC
>TRBJ2-3|NA|TRBV19|NA
CASSDRASTGRDTQYF
TGTGCCAGTAGTGACCGGGCTAGCACGGGGAGGGATACGCAGTATTTT
>TRBJ2-7|TRBD1|TRBV27|NA
CASSRPRIRGSSYSYEQYF
TGTGCCAGCAGTAGACCGAGAATCAGGGGGTCATCCTACTCCTACGAGCAGTACTTC
>TRBJ1-6|NA|TRBV25-1|NA
CASSDGGSYNSPLHF
TGTGCCAGCAGTGATGGGGGCTCCTATAATTCACCCCTCCACTTT
>TRBJ2-7|TRBD2|TRBV19|NA
CASSQLAGGPSYEQYF
TGTGCCAGTAGCCAACTAGCGGGGGGCCCCTCCTACGAGCAGTACTTC
>TRBJ2-7|NA|TRBV15|NA
CATSRVGTATYSYEQYF
TGTGCCACCAGCAGAGTGGGCACGGCCACCTACTCCTACGAGCAGTACTTC
>TRBJ2-2|NA|TRBV9|NA
CASSATAGAGGELFF
TGTGCCAGCAGCGCTACGGCGGGGGCGGGCGGGGAGCTGTTTTTT
>TRBJ2-1|NA|TRBV4-3|NA
CASSQEAPPEGNEQFF
TGCGCCAGCAGCCAAGAGGCGCCCCCGGAGGGCAATGAGCAGTTCTTC
>TRBJ1-2|NA|TRBV2|NA
CASSDPQYGGYTF
TGTGCCAGCAGTGATCCCCAGTATGGAGGCTACACCTTC
>TRBJ1-1|NA|TRBV5-4|NA
CASSPKTANTEAFF
TGTGCCAGCAGCCCGAAGACAGCGAACACTGAAGCTTTCTTT
>TRBJ2-7|TRBD1|TRBV10-3|NA
CAIKGQGADEQYF
TGTGCCATCAAGGGCCAGGGGGCGGACGAGCAGTACTTC
>TRBJ2-5|TRBD2|TRBV10-3|NA
CAISDPGLAGRQETQYF
TGTGCCATCAGTGATCCAGGACTAGCGGGACGCCAAGAGACCCAGTACTTC
>TRBJ1-1|NA|TRBV5-1|NA
CASSLEANTEAFF
TGCGCCAGCAGCTTGGAGGCGAACACTGAAGCTTTCTTT
>TRBJ1-6|NA|TRBV6-5|NA
CASSYLGAPLHF
TGTGCCAGCAGTTACCTGGGAGCACCCCTCCACTTT
>TRBJ1-1|NA|TRBV10-3|few
CAITRTQGGTEAFF
TGTGCCATCACCCGGACTCAGGGCGGCACTGAAGCTTTCTTT
>TRBJ2-5|TRBD2|TRBV9|NA
CASSAYGGADETQYF
TGTGCCAGCAGCGCCTACGGGGGGGCTGATGAGACCCAGTACTTC
>TRBJ1-2|NA|TRBV5-4|NA
CASSDRGYGYTF
TGTGCCAGCAGCGACCGGGGCTATGGCTACACCTTC
>TRBJ2-7|NA|TRBV29-1|NA
CSVAGQRSYEQYF
TGCAGCGTTGCAGGGCAAAGGTCCTACGAGCAGTACTTC
>TRBJ2-7|NA|TRBV15|NA
CATSRAHEQYF
TGTGCCACCAGCAGGGCCCACGAGCAGTACTTC
>TRBJ2-1|TRBD1|TRBV6-7|NA
CASSYSRGRDNEQFF
TGTGCCAGCAGTTACTCGAGGGGGCGGGACAATGAGCAGTTCTTC
>TRBJ1-1|NA|TRBV19|NA
CASSTLAWTEAFF
TGTGCCAGTAGTACCCTCGCGTGGACTGAAGCTTTCTTT
>TRBJ2-1|TRBD2|TRBV9|NA
CASSVGGGDNEQFF
TGTGCCAGCAGCGTAGGCGGGGGAGACAATGAGCAGTTCTTC
>TRBJ1-1|NA|TRBV28|NA
CASRISTVPNTEAFF
TGTGCCAGCAGAATCTCGACGGTTCCGAACACTGAAGCTTTCTTT
>TRBJ2-5|NA|TRBV28|NA
CASSPSNGLETQYF
TGTGCCAGCAGTCCCTCAAATGGCTTGGAGACCCAGTACTTC
>TRBJ2-5|TRBD1|TRBV11-2|NA
CASSPGQFQETQYF
TGTGCCAGCAGCCCGGGACAGTTCCAAGAGACCCAGTACTTC
>TRBJ2-7|NA|TRBV6-1|once
CASSEIGQEGYEQYF
TGTGCCAGCAGTGAAATAGGGCAGGAGGGCTACGAGCAGTACTTC
>TRBJ1-2|TRBD1|TRBV19|NA
CASSSTGQGKGYTF
TGTGCCAGTAGTTCGACGGGACAGGGTAAGGGCTACACCTTC
>TRBJ2-7|NA|TRBV7-3|NA
CASSLKGGSHEQYF
TGTGCCAGCAGCTTAAAAGGCGGTAGCCACGAGCAGTACTTC
>TRBJ1-1|NA|TRBV7-9|NA
CASSSQGRGNTEAFF
TGTGCCAGCAGCTCCCAGGGAAGAGGGAACACTGAAGCTTTCTTT
>TRBJ1-1|TRBD1|TRBV25-1|NA
CASSVQGEFTEAFF
TGTGCCAGCAGTGTACAGGGGGAATTCACTGAAGCTTTCTTT
>TRBJ2-7|TRBD1|TRBV4-2|NA
CASSQEGTGGGDEQYF
TGTGCCAGCAGCCAAGAAGGGACAGGGGGAGGAGACGAGCAGTACTTC
>TRBJ2-1|TRBD2|TRBV6-1|NA
CASRETSGFYNEQFF
TGTGCCAGCAGGGAGACTAGCGGGTTCTACAATGAGCAGTTCTTC
>TRBJ1-4|NA|TRBV6-5|NA
CASSNLGDANEKLFF
TGTGCCAGCAGCAACCTTGGGGATGCTAATGAAAAACTGTTTTTT
>TRBJ2-7|TRBD1|TRBV30|NA
CAWSEDRGYEQYF
TGTGCCTGGAGTGAAGACAGGGGCTACGAGCAGTACTTC
>TRBJ2-2|NA|TRBV19|NA
CASSIRGAIGTGELFF
TGTGCCAGTAGTATAAGAGGCGCGATTGGCACCGGGGAGCTGTTTTTT
>TRBJ2-5|NA|TRBV6-1|NA
CASSEDGRTKQETQYF
TGTGCCAGCAGTGAAGACGGACGGACTAAACAAGAGACCCAGTACTTC
>TRBJ1-6|NA|TRBV6-5|NA
CASRAIGVPNSPPHF
TGTGCCAGCAGGGCCATCGGGGTGCCTAATTCACCCCCCCACTTT
>TRBJ2-5|TRBD2|TRBV5-4|NA
CASSRGLAGIQETQYF
TGTGCCAGCAGCAGGGGACTAGCGGGGATTCAAGAGACCCAGTACTTC